One T cell receptor (beta chain) is described in this entry. Noted treatment: 15 to 20 received Ad26.COV2.S at low or high dose, single or two shots; 5 received placebo; per-sample allocation not given. Sampling was done on day 63 after the first vaccine or placebo injection. Germline V lookup: CDR1 MNHEY, CDR2 SVGAGI. The CDR3 is made up of 15 amino acids. J was trimmed by 9 bases and V by 5 bases; bases with no gene match: 10. The data derive from a study of Ad26.COV2.S vaccination and SARS-CoV-2 variants. In the study overall: Intramuscular Ad26.COV2.S at 5x10^10 or 1x10^11 viral particles.

Sequenced by immunoSEQ multiplex PCR; TCRdb stores in-frame clones only, minus some. The sample holds about 400,000 clones, about 88% seen once. The chain has TRBV6-5 and TRBJ2-1; 10 bases line up with TRBD1. This receptor was obtained from a person between 18 and 59 years old who received the Ad26.COV2.S COVID-19 vaccine or a placebo. This material consisted of peripheral blood, taken in a trial of Ad26.COV2.S vaccine versus placebo. CDR3 nucleotides: TGTGCCAGCAGTCAACATACCGGGACAGGGGCTGAGCAGTTCTTC. Its translation: CASSQHTGTGAEQFF.